The entry that follows covers one T cell receptor (beta chain) sequence. These data belong to a study of blood T cell repertoires in COVID-19. For the study at large: The United States, Italy and Spain were the sources of the acute and convalescent COVID-19 samples. PBMCs, B-cell-depleted T cells, or T cells provided the cDNA or gDNA that made up the material.

Authors' processing steps: Reference gene primer amplification yielded estimated nucleated cell counts. The protocol was immunoSEQ multiplex PCR, while the TCRdb copy is restricted to in-frame clones and leaves out a portion. V and J calls and clone size are as listed in that table; D and trimming were resolved from the DNA. The sample holds 40,000 or so clones, approximately 69% seen once. The germline V gene has CDR1 LGHDT and CDR2 YNNKEL (reference sequence). The V segment lost 5 bases and the J segment 4 bases; nucleotides outside the gene matches: 14. The CDR3 has 20 residues. The receptor was isolated from a man between 70 and 80 years old with COVID-19, enrolled during active disease. The sequenced sample was peripheral blood. This chain links TRBV3-1 (or the pseudogene TRBV3-2) with TRBJ2-1; TRBD2 matches 16 bases. CDR3 sequence: CASSSRPGLAGGPGYNEQFF. The CDR3, as DNA: TGTGCCAGCAGCTCTCGACCGGGACTAGCGGGAGGGCCCGGATACAATGAGCAGTTCTTC.